The sequence of this TCR beta chain was determined in a study of blood T cell repertoires in COVID-19. Study-wide background: Nucleic acid was either cDNA or gDNA, and it came from T cells, B-cell-depleted T cells, or PBMCs.

Profiled with immunoSEQ multiplex PCR; TCRdb holds only in-frame clones, not every one. Of about 230,000 clones in the sample, 83% were seen once. Sequenced sample: peripheral blood. This TCR was recovered from a woman aged 70 to 79 with active or convalescent COVID-19.

The CDR3 sequence: CATSTNTGELFF. DNA of the CDR3: TGTGCCACCAGTACAAACACCGGGGAGCTGTTTTTT. This sequence joins TRBV24-1 and TRBJ2-2; D uncertain. Between the trimmed V and J ends, which lost 6 bases and 2 bases, there was a span of 3 bases. Germline loops: CDR1 KGHDR, CDR2 SFDVKD. The CDR3 loop spans 12 amino acids.